This TCR beta chain was sequenced for a study of human T cells and chemical hapten exposure. Across the study: The patients, most of them female, presented with alopecia areata, totalis or universalis. Study-level results: Those TCRs sitting above 1 in 1000 frequency stayed the same with DPC sensitization.

The time point is: pre-sensitization, week 0. Regarding treatment: therapeutic diphenylcyclopropenone sensitization with weekly scalp DPC. This clonotype was found a few times. Its antigen is still unknown. What the library attached to individual cDNA molecules were unique molecular identifiers. A single record per CDR3 protein comes from TCRdb applying MiXCR to the RACE reads. In the table there are approximately 370,000 distinct CDR3 sequences, 4.5% to 7% of which are singletons. Sequencing was performed on whole blood, taken in connection with sensitization to the hapten diphenylcyclopropenone (DPC). The receptor was isolated from a woman younger than 30 with alopecia areata. Some clones in this sample may be carry-over from other donors' samples.

The CDR3: CASSFASGGASYNEQFF. CDR3 nucleotide sequence: TGTGCCAGCAGTTTCGCTAGCGGGGGGGCCTCCTACAATGAGCAGTTCTTC. J is TRBJ2-1 and V is TRBV12-3 or TRBV12-4; 12 nucleotides line up with TRBD2. V lost 3 bases and J lost 0; bases outside the gene matches: 3. The CDR3 spans 17 residues.